One sample yielded the 22 T cell receptor beta chains listed below, sequenced in a study of T-cell memory formation after mild COVID-19. TCRdb analysed the 5' RACE reads with MiXCR anew, one entry per CDR3 protein. The sample includes some 40,000 distinct CDR3 sequences, 6.1% seen only once; the top ten take roughly 0.8%. The sequenced material came from PBMCs or a T cell subset sorted from them (not recorded which). The receptors originated from an adult who had mild COVID-19 (a few samples of this study predate the infection). Cell type and time point are not known.

This clonotype was recorded only once. J is TRBJ2-1 and V is TRBV11-2, with 9 bases lining up with TRBD1. Germline V gives CDR1 SGHAT, CDR2 FQNNGV. This CDR3 spans 14 amino acids. V trimming: 1 base; J trimming: 8 bases; junction bases outside the gene matches: 3. The CDR3 region has the DNA TGTGCCAGCAGCTTAGGGACAGGGGTGCATGAGCAGTTCTTC. Its translation is CASSLGTGVHEQFF.

This chain connects TRBV2 to TRBJ2-7; TRBD1 matches at 8 bases. With V trimmed by 1 base and J by 0 bases, 8 bases remained unmatched. This CDR3 spans 17 amino acids. The germline V gene encodes CDR1 SNHLY and CDR2 FYNNEI. In DNA, the CDR3 is TGTGCCAGCAGTGAAGTCGACAGGGGTCAAAGCTCCTACGAGCAGTACTTC. Amino acid sequence: CASSEVDRGQSSYEQYF.

Ten or more counts support this clonotype. The chain joins TRBV29-1 to TRBJ2-7; D not certain. The V gene's germline CDR1 is SQVTM and CDR2 ANQGSEA. This CDR3 contains 13 residues. With 3 bases removed from V and 0 bases from J, the gap between germline ends came to 9 bases. CDR3 DNA sequence: TGCAGCGTTGATACTGGAAGCTCCTACGAGCAGTACTTC. As protein: CSVDTGSSYEQYF.

This clonotype was seen many times. The gene calls are TRBV29-1 and TRBJ1-5; D is unclear. The CDR3 is made up of 13 amino acids. V was pared by 4 bases and J by 0 bases, with 7 bases between. The germline CDR1 and CDR2 sequences are SQVTM and ANQGSEA. CDR3 residues: CSVGENSNQPQHF. CDR3 DNA: TGCAGCGTTGGTGAAAATAGCAATCAGCCCCAGCATTTT.

About this clonotype: A much larger clone lies a single base off, so this may be a read error. V is TRBV7-2 and J is TRBJ2-4; 7 nucleotides agree with TRBD2. Germline-derived CDR1 and CDR2 are SGHTA and FQGNSA. The CDR3 spans 15 residues. J gave up 9 bases and V 5 bases, and 13 bases lay outside the gene matches. The CDR3 DNA is TGTGCCAGCAGCCAGGGAGGGTCCCCCGGGGGCATTCAGTACTTC. This gives the protein CASSQGGSPGGIQYF.

The table lists this clonotype with a few counts. J is TRBJ2-7 and V is TRBV6-1, with 12 bases fitting TRBD1. Germline CDR1 reads MNHNS; CDR2 reads SASEGT. Germline trimming cut 6 bases from V and 6 bases from J; bases unmatched to any gene: 6. The CDR3 extends over 14 amino acids. CDR3 DNA: TGTGCCAGCAGACTCCGGGACAGGGGGCCCGAGCAGTACTTC. Its translation: CASRLRDRGPEQYF.

Comment on this clonotype: Since a much larger clone is just one base distant, this may be a read error. The chain has TRBV7-2 and TRBJ1-5, with no clear D. CDR3 length: 14 residues. The germline V and J ends were trimmed by 1 base and 6 bases, with 10 bases remaining between them. Germline V lookup: CDR1 SGHTA, CDR2 FQGNSA. CDR3 DNA: TGTGCCAGCAGCTTAGAGCAGTGTTTTCAGCCCCAGCATTTT. Amino acid sequence: CASSLEQCFQPQHF.

This clonotype was found a few times. This chain uses TRBV15 with TRBJ2-5; D possibly uses TRBD1 or TRBD2 (5 bases each). V lost 3 bases and J 7 bases, leaving 12 bases between the germline ends. Germline-derived CDR1 and CDR2 are LNHNV and YYDKDF (reference sequence). This CDR3 contains 13 residues. CDR3 coding DNA: TGTGCCACCAGCAGCCGGGACGCTGGGACCCAGTACTTC. It translates to CATSSRDAGTQYF. The whole variable domain, remainder taken from reference TRBV15 and TRBJ2-5, is DAMVIQNPRYQVTQFGKPVTLSCSQTLNHNVMYWYQQKSSQAPKLLFHYYDKDFNNEADTPDNFQSRRPNTSFCFLDIRSPGLGDTAMYLCATSSRDAGTQYFGPGTRLLVL.

The chain couples TRBV24-1 to TRBJ2-2; D is unresolved. With 2 bases removed from V and 5 bases from J, the gap between germline ends came to 11 bases. Germline CDR1 KGHDR, CDR2 SFDVKD. CDR3 length: 15 residues. CDR3 sequence: CATSDSETVTGELFF. In DNA form, the CDR3 reads TGTGCCACCAGTGATTCGGAGACTGTAACCGGGGAGCTGTTTTTT.

This clonotype was seen many times. The chain couples TRBV5-1 to TRBJ1-1, with D uncertain. V lost 1 base to trimming and J lost 0 bases, with 7 bases between them. CDR3 length equals 14 residues. CDR1 is SGHRS, CDR2 YFSETQ, per germline. The CDR3: CASSLLTLNTEAFF. In DNA form, the CDR3 reads TGCGCCAGCAGCTTGCTCACCTTGAACACTGAAGCTTTCTTT.

This clonotype was detected a few times. The junction differs from germline at one of its ends, possibly a read error. The rearrangement uses TRBV7-2 and TRBJ2-5; the match to TRBD2 covers 10 bases. The germline V gene encodes CDR1 SGHTA and CDR2 FQGNSA. The CDR3 is 14 amino acids. CDR3 amino acids: CASSVAGGRETQYF. The CDR3 DNA reads as TGTGCCAGCAGCGTAGCGGGAGGTCGAGAGACCCAGTACTTC.

The chain recombines TRBV5-1 with TRBJ2-7, with 7 nucleotides matching TRBD1. The ends lost 0 bases at V and 1 base at J; junction bases unmatched: 10. Germline V gene lookup returns CDR1 SGHRS and CDR2 YFSETQ. This CDR3 has 17 amino acids. As DNA, the CDR3 is TGCGCCAGCAGCTTGGCCGGTTCAAAGACAGGGTCCTACGAGCAGTACTTC. Protein: CASSLAGSKTGSYEQYF.

The sample holds a few counts of this clonotype. This chain joins TRBV5-1 and TRBJ2-5; D uncertain. The germline V gene has CDR1 SGHRS and CDR2 YFSETQ. This CDR3 has 13 residues. V was shortened by 2 bases and J by 4 bases, with 9 bases between the two germline ends. CDR3 sequence: CASSFSGRETQYF. CDR3 sequence (DNA): TGCGCCAGCAGCTTTTCAGGTCGAGAGACCCAGTACTTC. The whole variable domain, remainder taken from reference TRBV5-1 and TRBJ2-5, is KAGVTQTPRYLIKTRGQQVTLSCSPISGHRSVSWYQQTPGQGLQFLFEYFSETQRNKGNFPGRFSGRQFSNSRSEMNVSTLELGDSALYLCASSFSGRETQYFGPGTRLLVL.

This chain links TRBV27 with TRBJ2-7; TRBD2 matches 8 bases. Unmatched junction bases numbered 4, after V lost 4 bases and J lost 2 bases. Germline lookup yields CDR1 MNHEY and CDR2 SMNVEV (reference sequence). The CDR3 is 14 residues long. This chain's CDR3 is CASSSVAGTYEQYF. In DNA, the CDR3 is TGTGCCAGCAGTTCTGTAGCGGGGACCTACGAGCAGTACTTC.

The sample holds many counts of this clonotype. V is TRBV7-2 and J is TRBJ2-1; 12 bases are a match to TRBD2. The CDR3 spans 15 residues. CDR1 SGHTA and CDR2 FQGNSA come from the germline V gene. V lost 10 bases and J lost 3; bases outside the gene matches: 7. The CDR3 protein is CATATTSGSYNEQFF. CDR3 DNA: TGTGCCACCGCCACGACTAGCGGGAGCTACAATGAGCAGTTCTTC. The whole variable domain, filled in from reference TRBV7-2 and TRBJ2-1, reads GAGVSQSPSNKVTEKGKDVELRCDPISGHTALYWYRQSLGQGLEFLIYFQGNSAPDKSGLPSDRFSAERTGGSVSTLTIQRTQQEDSAVYLCATATTSGSYNEQFFGPGTRLTVL.

The table lists this clonotype with a few counts. This rearrangement joins TRBV2 to TRBJ1-4; 9 nucleotides align to TRBD1. The CDR3 is made up of 15 amino acids. Germline lookup yields CDR1 SNHLY and CDR2 FYNNEI. J gave up 5 bases and V 2 bases, and 3 bases lay outside the gene matches. CDR3 bases: TGTGCCAGCAGTGAACAAGGGACAGGGAATGAAAAACTGTTTTTT. This codes for CASSEQGTGNEKLFF.

This chain connects TRBV25-1 to TRBJ2-1; D is perhaps TRBD1 (5 bases). The CDR3 extends over 13 amino acids. V lost 1 base and J lost 9, with 10 bases in between. The germline CDR1 and CDR2 sequences are MGHDK and SYGVNS. CDR3 amino acids: CASSESPGFEQFF. CDR3 sequence (DNA): TGTGCCAGCAGTGAATCTCCAGGGTTTGAGCAGTTCTTC.

The chain couples TRBV20-1 to TRBJ2-7, with 10 positions matching TRBD2. Germline loops: CDR1 DFQATT, CDR2 SNEGSKA (reference sequence). The V gene end was trimmed by 3 bases and the J gene end by 3 bases; junction bases not matched to a gene: 5. This CDR3 spans 14 amino acids. CDR3: CSASPASGGYEQYF. The DNA for the CDR3 is TGCAGTGCTAGTCCGGCTAGCGGGGGCTACGAGCAGTACTTC.

This clonotype came up many times. The genes are TRBV7-9 and TRBJ2-1; D possibly matches TRBD1 or TRBD2 (6 bases each). This CDR3 region has 15 residues. Germline assignment: CDR1 SEHNR and CDR2 FQNEAQ (reference sequence). The ends were cut back, 2 bases at V and 2 bases at J, with 10 bases in the middle. The CDR3 sequence: CASSLSGAAYNEQFF. As DNA, the CDR3 is TGTGCCAGCAGCTTATCGGGGGCAGCCTACAATGAGCAGTTCTTC.

This clonotype was observed at least ten times. The gene calls are TRBV20-1 and TRBJ1-1; D uncertain. Trimming removed 6 bases at V and 3 bases at J, with 17 bases between. Looked up from germline, CDR1 is DFQATT and CDR2 is SNEGSKA (reference sequence). The CDR3 covers 14 residues. This chain's CDR3 is CSAYPGVDHTEAFF. CDR3 sequence (DNA): TGCAGTGCCTATCCCGGGGTCGATCACACTGAAGCTTTCTTT.

This clonotype was detected many times. V and J are TRBV7-8 and TRBJ2-1; TRBD1 might be the D (6 bases). V lost 0 bases, J lost 7 bases, and 16 bases lay in between. CDR3 length: 16 amino acids. From germline, CDR1 is SGHVS and CDR2 FQNEAQ. The CDR3 is CASSLASRGSRNEQFF. The CDR3 bases are TGTGCCAGCAGCTTAGCCTCGAGGGGGAGTCGGAATGAGCAGTTCTTC.

This chain uses TRBV19 with TRBJ1-5, with 10 nucleotides matching TRBD1. V dropped 10 bases and J dropped 4; count of bases not matched to a gene: 10. This CDR3 contains 15 residues. Germline V CDR1 and CDR2: LNHDA, SQIVND (reference sequence). CDR3 residues: CATRRDRGSNQPQHF. In nucleotides, the CDR3 is TGTGCCACTCGGCGGGACAGGGGCTCTAATCAGCCCCAGCATTTT.